A selection of T cell receptor beta chains follows, all from one sample in a study of OX40 agonist ivuxolimab in advanced cancers. TCRdb keeps only in-frame clones here, not all; method: immunoSEQ multiplex PCR. The data contain about 52,000 clones, about 93% of them singletons. This sample comprised CD4+ or CD8+ T cells sorted from blood, obtained in a trial of the OX40 agonist ivuxolimab. Receptors were obtained from an adult with an advanced solid tumor such as melanoma, head and neck, liver or kidney cancer. CDR3s include the opening cysteine and the closing phenylalanine or tryptophan. The order of the fields is D gene, V gene, CDR3 length, clone size, J gene, CDR3 DNA, CDR3 protein. A D gene is named only where the DNA matches it firmly. Clone size is not always given. Where it is, it says once, few, many or a class for expanded clones.

-	TRBV11-2	15	-	TRBJ2-5	TGTGCCAGCAGCCGAAATAGCGGCATACAAGAGACCCAGTACTTC	CASSRNSGIQETQYF
TRBD1	TRBV5-1	15	-	TRBJ1-3	TGCGCCAGCAGCCTGACAGGGCTCTCTGGAAACACCATATATTTT	CASSLTGLSGNTIYF
-	TRBV6-6	16	-	TRBJ1-1	TGTGCCAGCAGTGGCCGGGGAGGGGGGGTGAACACTGAAGCTTTCTTT	CASSGRGGGVNTEAFF
TRBD2	TRBV7-9	15	-	TRBJ2-1	TGTGCCAGCAGCTCCCGACGATCTAGCGGCAATGAGCAGTTCTTC	CASSSRRSSGNEQFF
TRBD1	TRBV30	14	-	TRBJ2-5	TGTGCCTGGAGCGACAGGGGGGGAAAAGAGACCCAGTACTTC	CAWSDRGGKETQYF
-	TRBV7-2	14	-	TRBJ1-5	TGTGCCAGCAGCTTAGGTTATAGCAATCAGCCCCAGCATTTT	CASSLGYSNQPQHF
TRBD2	TRBV19	16	-	TRBJ2-7	TGTGCCAGTAGTATGGGAGCGGGAGAGGGCTCCTACGAGCAGTACTTC	CASSMGAGEGSYEQYF
TRBD1	TRBV27	14	-	TRBJ2-1	TGTGCCAGCAGCCCAGGGACAGGTTACAATGAGCAGTTCTTC	CASSPGTGYNEQFF
-	TRBV27	14	-	TRBJ1-1	TGTGCCAGCAGTTTAGGGGTTGGGTCCTCTGAAGCTTTCTTT	CASSLGVGSSEAFF
TRBD1	TRBV7-9	15	-	TRBJ2-7	TGTGCCAGCAACCTACAGGGGGCACCCGTCTACGAGCAGTACTTC	CASNLQGAPVYEQYF
-	TRBV6-6	15	-	TRBJ2-1	TGTGCCAGCAGTTACGTTCCCCGGGGGCAAGATGAGCAGTTCTTC	CASSYVPRGQDEQFF
-	TRBV6-5	12	few	TRBJ1-1	TGTGCCAGCAGTTACGGACAGCTTGAAGCTTTCTTT	CASSYGQLEAFF
-	TRBV28	13	-	TRBJ2-7	TGTGCCAGCAGTTTAAGTTATTCCTACGAGCAGTACTTC	CASSLSYSYEQYF
-	TRBV6-5	13	-	TRBJ2-7	TGTGCCAGCAGCGACCGCGGCCCCTACGAGCAGTACTTC	CASSDRGPYEQYF
-	TRBV4-2	14	-	TRBJ1-1	TGTGCCAGCAGCCAAGGGTACAGGAACACTGAAGCTTTCTTT	CASSQGYRNTEAFF
-	TRBV6-5	15	-	TRBJ2-4	TGTGCCAGCAGTTACTCCGGGGGGCCCAAAAACATTCAGTACTTC	CASSYSGGPKNIQYF
TRBD2	TRBV6-4	13	-	TRBJ2-1	TGTGCCAGCAGTGAGGCTAGCGGGAATGAGCAGTTCTTC	CASSEASGNEQFF
-	TRBV27	13	-	TRBJ2-5	TGTGCCAGCAGTTTATTGACAGGAGAGACCCAGTACTTC	CASSLLTGETQYF
-	TRBV19	15	-	TRBJ2-7	TGTGCCAGTAGTTCCGAGCGGGCGCCCACCTACGAGCAGTACTTC	CASSSERAPTYEQYF
-	TRBV19	13	-	TRBJ2-2	TGTGCCAGTAGTGTACTAGCATCCGGGGAGCTGTTTTTT	CASSVLASGELFF
-	TRBV19	13	once	TRBJ1-1	TGTGCCAGTAGTATAGGGATCGGCACTGAAGCTTTCTTT	CASSIGIGTEAFF
TRBD1	TRBV4-3	14	-	TRBJ2-7	TGCGCCAGCAGCATGGACAGGGTTGAGTACGAGCAGTACTTC	CASSMDRVEYEQYF
-	TRBV25-1	17	-	TRBJ2-3	TGTGCCAGCAGTGATGTTGGAGGGAAAGATTTTACAGATACGCAGTATTTT	CASSDVGGKDFTDTQYF
-	TRBV6-6	14	once	TRBJ1-5	TGTGCCAGCAGTACCGGCAGGTACAATCAGCCCCAGCATTTT	CASSTGRYNQPQHF
TRBD1	TRBV10-3	16	-	TRBJ2-7	TGTGCCATCAGCGCATCACAGGACAGGGGGTACTACGAGCAGTACTTC	CAISASQDRGYYEQYF
TRBD2	TRBV7-9	16	-	TRBJ2-2	TGTGCCAGCAGCCCTCCTAGCGGAACGAACACCGGGGAGCTGTTTTTT	CASSPPSGTNTGELFF
-	TRBV28	11	-	TRBJ1-1	TGTGCCAGCACCCGGACAGTTGAAGCTTTCTTT	CASTRTVEAFF
-	TRBV9	15	-	TRBJ2-5	TGTGCCAGCAGCGTAGGTGGGGGAGCGGGTGAGACCCAGTACTTC	CASSVGGGAGETQYF
-	TRBV28	16	-	TRBJ1-3	TGTGCCACCACCACCACAGTCAAGAGCTCTGGAAACACCATATATTTT	CATTTTVKSSGNTIYF
TRBD2	TRBV5-1	16	-	TRBJ2-5	TGCGCCAGCAGCTTGGCCACTAGCGGGAGTTTGGAGACCCAGTACTTC	CASSLATSGSLETQYF
TRBD2	TRBV7-8	15	-	TRBJ2-3	TGTGCCAGCAGCCCATGGACTAGATTGGCAGATACGCAGTATTTT	CASSPWTRLADTQYF
TRBD1	TRBV28	14	-	TRBJ2-2	TGTGCCAGTCTACTTCAGGGGGCAACCGGGGAGCTGTTTTTT	CASLLQGATGELFF
-	TRBV9	14	-	TRBJ1-1	TGTGCCAGCAGCCTGGGTCTCGATGGCACTGAAGCTTTCTTT	CASSLGLDGTEAFF
-	TRBV28	16	-	TRBJ2-3	TGTGCCAGCAGTCTCCAACTCGGGGCAGGCACAGATACGCAGTATTTT	CASSLQLGAGTDTQYF
TRBD2	TRBV28	14	-	TRBJ2-5	TGTGCCAGCAGTTTACCAACTAGCGAGGGGACCCAGTACTTC	CASSLPTSEGTQYF
-	TRBV10-3	14	-	TRBJ2-7	TGTGCCATCAGTGCAGTAGGTAACTCCTACGAGCAGTACTTC	CAISAVGNSYEQYF
-	TRBV29-1	15	-	TRBJ2-2	TGCAGCGTTGAAGACAATCGGGGGCGGACCGGGGAGCTGTTTTTT	CSVEDNRGRTGELFF
TRBD1	TRBV25-1	14	-	TRBJ2-5	TGTGCCACCTCGGTCAGGGGGCTTAAGAAGACCCAGTACTTC	CATSVRGLKKTQYF
TRBD1	TRBV9	16	-	TRBJ2-7	TGTGCCAGCAGCACTAGCGCCCGGACAGGGGGCGCCGAGCAGTACTTC	CASSTSARTGGAEQYF
-	TRBV4-3	14	-	TRBJ1-2	TGCGCCAGCAGCCTGTACCAGGGGCTGGATGGCTACACCTTC	CASSLYQGLDGYTF
TRBD1	TRBV11-2	13	-	TRBJ2-7	TGTGCCAGCAGCGTGACAGGGTCATACGAGCAGTACTTC	CASSVTGSYEQYF
-	TRBV28	15	-	TRBJ1-4	TGTGCCAGCAGTCCCCGGGACACCGTTTATGAAAAACTGTTTTTT	CASSPRDTVYEKLFF
TRBD1	TRBV27	16	once	TRBJ2-6	TGTGCCAGCAGCCGGACAGGGGGCGCCGGGGCCAACGTCCTGACTTTC	CASSRTGGAGANVLTF
-	TRBV2	14	-	TRBJ2-7	TGTGCCAGCAGTGAGGATGGGGCCAGCAGGGAGCAGTACTTC	CASSEDGASREQYF
-	TRBV28	15	once	TRBJ1-2	TGTGCCAGCACCAAGCCACGGAGGGTAGTCTATGGCTACACCTTC	CASTKPRRVVYGYTF
TRBD1	TRBV5-6	14	-	TRBJ2-7	TGTGCCAGCAGCTTGGGGACAGGGGTACACGAGCAGTACTTC	CASSLGTGVHEQYF
-	TRBV7-6	16	medium-sized	TRBJ1-3	TGTGCCAGCAGCTTAGGGGCCCAGTTCTCTGGAAACACCATATATTTT	CASSLGAQFSGNTIYF
TRBD2	TRBV28	18	-	TRBJ2-7	TGTGCCAGCAGCTCCGGGACTAGCGGGAGCGTACTCTCCTACGAGCAGTACTTC	CASSSGTSGSVLSYEQYF